What follows describes a single T cell receptor beta chain. Its target is unknown. Trimming removed 3 bases from V and 4 bases from J; junction bases left unmatched: 5. Looked up from germline, CDR1 is MNHNS and CDR2 is SASEGT. The CDR3 is 15 residues long. This specimen belongs to a study of cytomegalovirus exposure and HLA in healthy donors. Points from the study as a whole: An ancestry cluster, one associated with Asian ancestry, reportedly showed fewer N-insertions than the approximately 650-donor mean in a later analysis.

The PCR used 60 Vbeta and 13 Jbeta primers. TCRdb's table, derived via immunoSEQ multiplex PCR, lists solely in-frame clones and lacks some. Among over 250,000 clones listed, roughly 90% were seen once. The sequence was obtained from a man aged 35-49 years in good health and CMV-seropositive. The specimen was PBMCs. The gene calls are TRBV6-1 and TRBJ2-5, with 10 bases fitting TRBD1. The CDR3 loop reads CASSEMGQGTETQYF. As DNA, the CDR3 is TGTGCCAGCAGTGAGATGGGACAGGGGACAGAGACCCAGTACTTC.